One and the same sample provided the 3 T cell receptor beta chains below, sequenced in a study of blood T cell repertoires in COVID-19. Here immunoSEQ multiplex PCR was the method, and the copy in TCRdb shows in-frame clones only, minus some. Counted here are roughly 180,000 clones, roughly three quarters occurring once; the ten biggest clones make up roughly 14%. Input material: PBMCs or T cells enriched from blood (not recorded which). The receptors shown here come from a man in his sixties who had been exposed to COVID-19.

This clone appeared once. This rearrangement joins TRBV5-5 to TRBJ2-1; D is possibly TRBD2 (6 bases). Germline V gene data show CDR1 as SGHKS and CDR2 as YYEKEE (reference sequence). V was cut by 4 bases and J by 5 bases, with 16 bases left in between. This CDR3 comprises 15 residues. The CDR3 DNA is TGTGCCAGCAGCCTTCGGGCGGGAAGCCACAATGAGCAGTTCTTC. Its protein product is CASSLRAGSHNEQFF.

The V gene is TRBV30, the J gene TRBJ2-7; a weak D match, TRBD2 (6 bases). The germline CDR1 and CDR2 sequences are GTSNPN and SVGIG (reference sequence). The CDR3 is 14 amino acids. V lost 1 base and J 2 bases, leaving 12 bases between the germline ends. The CDR3 spells CAWSGLASPYEQYF. CDR3 in DNA: TGTGCCTGGAGTGGGCTAGCGAGCCCCTACGAGCAGTACTTC.

The chain uses TRBV6-2 or TRBV6-3 and TRBJ2-7; 7 positions match TRBD1. CDR1 is MNHEY, CDR2 SVGEGT, per germline. CDR3 length: 18 amino acids. The V segment lost 5 bases and the J segment 1 base; nucleotides outside the gene matches: 17. The CDR3 DNA is TGTGCCAGCAGTCGCACCGCGTCGACAGGGTCGAATTCCTACGAGCAGTACTTC. Translating it yields CASSRTASTGSNSYEQYF.